This T cell receptor (beta chain) was obtained from a study of PD-L1 blockade in urothelial cancer. Overall study context: Patients initiated atezolizumab in about 2014 at 1,200 mg intravenously every 3 weeks.

The protocol was immunoSEQ multiplex PCR, while the TCRdb copy is restricted to in-frame clones and leaves out a portion. The sample has approximately 46,000 clones; approximately 80% are singletons. The CDR3 sequence is 15 residues long. The junction had 12 bases not matched to a gene; V was cut back by 5 bases and J by 9 bases. Germline values: CDR1 SEHNR, CDR2 FQNEAQ (reference sequence). The chain couples TRBV7-9 to TRBJ2-1; 8 positions agree with TRBD2. This receptor was taken from a man in his sixties or seventies with urothelial cancer. This material consisted of PBMCs, taken around atezolizumab (anti-PD-L1) treatment. The CDR3: CASSRSGTIGSEQFF. In DNA form, the CDR3 reads TGTGCCAGCAGCCGTAGCGGGACCATCGGGAGTGAGCAGTTCTTC.